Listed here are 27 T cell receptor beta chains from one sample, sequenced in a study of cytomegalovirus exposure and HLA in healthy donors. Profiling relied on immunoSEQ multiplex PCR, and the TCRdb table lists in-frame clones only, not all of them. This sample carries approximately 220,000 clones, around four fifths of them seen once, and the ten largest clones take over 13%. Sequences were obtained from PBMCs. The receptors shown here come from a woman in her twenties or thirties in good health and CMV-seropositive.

CDR3 sequence: CAISEGRWGGNEQFF. The CDR3 nucleotides read TGTGCCATCAGTGAGGGGCGGTGGGGCGGCAATGAGCAGTTCTTC. This sequence joins TRBV10-3 and TRBJ2-1; weak D call: TRBD1 (5 bases). The CDR3 is 15 residues long. V dropped 2 bases and J dropped 6 bases, with 14 bases sitting between them. The germline CDR1 and CDR2 sequences are ENHRY and SYGVKD.

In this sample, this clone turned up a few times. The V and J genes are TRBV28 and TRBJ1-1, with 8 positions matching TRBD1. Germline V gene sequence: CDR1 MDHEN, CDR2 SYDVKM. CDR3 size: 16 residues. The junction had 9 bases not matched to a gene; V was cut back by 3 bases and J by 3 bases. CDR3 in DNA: TGTGCCAGCAGTTTGACAGGGGACGTTCCCTACACTGAAGCTTTCTTT. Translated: CASSLTGDVPYTEAFF.

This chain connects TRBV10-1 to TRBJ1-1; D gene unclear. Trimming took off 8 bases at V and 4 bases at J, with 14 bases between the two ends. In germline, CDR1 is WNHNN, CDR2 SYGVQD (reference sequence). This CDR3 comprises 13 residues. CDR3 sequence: CASSLGTSTEAFF. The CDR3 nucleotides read TGCGCCAGCTCCCTCGGAACTAGCACTGAAGCTTTCTTT.

CDR3 loop: CASSLTHGDSNQPQHF. The CDR3 DNA follows: TGTGCCAGCAGTTTAACGCACGGGGATAGCAATCAGCCCCAGCATTTT. The chain employs TRBV27 and TRBJ1-5; D gene ambiguous. The CDR3 contains 16 residues. CDR1 and CDR2 (germline): MNHEY, SMNVEV (reference sequence). V dropped 2 bases and J dropped 0 bases, with 11 bases sitting between them.

DNA for the CDR3: TGTGCCAGCAGCTCTGGACAGCCCTACGAGCAGTACTTC. Protein: CASSSGQPYEQYF. The V and J genes are TRBV7-2 and TRBJ2-7; maybe TRBD1 (6 bases). The CDR3 length is 13 residues. Looked up from germline, CDR1 is SGHTA and CDR2 is FQGNSA. Deletions cut 4 bases from V and 2 bases from J, with 9 bases between. Variable domain in full (rest from reference TRBV7-2 and TRBJ2-7): GAGVSQSPSNKVTEKGKDVELRCDPISGHTALYWYRQSLGQGLEFLIYFQGNSAPDKSGLPSDRFSAERTGGSVSTLTIQRTQQEDSAVYLCASSSGQPYEQYFGPGTRLTVT.

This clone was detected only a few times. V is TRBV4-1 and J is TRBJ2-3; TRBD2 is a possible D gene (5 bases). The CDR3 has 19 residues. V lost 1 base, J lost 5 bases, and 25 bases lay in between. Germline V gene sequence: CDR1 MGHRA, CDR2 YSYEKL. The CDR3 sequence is CASSQVSPAVVASGDTQYF. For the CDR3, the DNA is TGCGCCAGCAGCCAAGTCTCCCCAGCGGTGGTGGCTTCGGGAGATACGCAGTATTTT.

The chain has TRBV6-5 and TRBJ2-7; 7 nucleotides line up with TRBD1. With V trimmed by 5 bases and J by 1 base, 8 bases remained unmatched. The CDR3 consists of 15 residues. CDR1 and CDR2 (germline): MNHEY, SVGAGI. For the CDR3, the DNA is TGTGCCAGCAGTAAAGGGGGCTTCGGGTCCTACGAGCAGTACTTC. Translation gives CASSKGGFGSYEQYF.

The DNA of the CDR3 is TGTGCCAGCAGTTGGACTTATTACAATGAGCAGTTCTTC. Protein product: CASSWTYYNEQFF. V is TRBV28 and J is TRBJ2-1; the D gene is possibly TRBD2 (5 bases). V lost 4 bases to trimming and J lost 4 bases, with 8 bases between them. The CDR3 covers 13 residues. Germline V lookup: CDR1 MDHEN, CDR2 SYDVKM.

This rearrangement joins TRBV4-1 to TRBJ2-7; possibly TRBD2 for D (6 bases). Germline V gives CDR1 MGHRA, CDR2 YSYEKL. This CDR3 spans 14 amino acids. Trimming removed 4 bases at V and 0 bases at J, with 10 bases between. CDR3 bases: TGCGCCAGCAGCCCCCTGGGAGGCTCCTACGAGCAGTACTTC. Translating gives CASSPLGGSYEQYF.

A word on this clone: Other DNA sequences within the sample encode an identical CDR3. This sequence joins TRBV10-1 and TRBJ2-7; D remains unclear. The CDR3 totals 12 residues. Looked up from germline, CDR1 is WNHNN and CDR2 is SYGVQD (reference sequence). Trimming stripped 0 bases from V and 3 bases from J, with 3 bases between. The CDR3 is CASSESSYEQYF. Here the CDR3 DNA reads TGCGCCAGCAGTGAGTCGAGCTACGAGCAGTACTTC.

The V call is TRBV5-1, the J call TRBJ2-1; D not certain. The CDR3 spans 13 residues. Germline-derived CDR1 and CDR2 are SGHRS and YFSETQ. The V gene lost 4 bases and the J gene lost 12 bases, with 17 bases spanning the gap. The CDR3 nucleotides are TGCGCCAGCAGCCAGAGTCCGGGCGCAGGGCAGTTCTTC. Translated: CASSQSPGAGQFF.

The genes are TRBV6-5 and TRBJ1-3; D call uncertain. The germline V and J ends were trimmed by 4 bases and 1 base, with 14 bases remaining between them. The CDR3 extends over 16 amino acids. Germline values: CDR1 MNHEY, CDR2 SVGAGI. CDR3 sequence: CASSSPPRPSGNTIYF. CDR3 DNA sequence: TGTGCCAGCAGTTCCCCCCCAAGGCCGTCTGGAAACACCATATATTTT.

The CDR3 bases are TGTGCCAGCAGTTTTGGGAGGGGCACAGATACGCAGTATTTT. This gives the protein CASSFGRGTDTQYF. This sequence joins TRBV27 and TRBJ2-3; TRBD2 agrees at 7 bases. This CDR3 region has 14 residues. The J segment lost 1 base and the V segment lost 3 bases, leaving 1 base of the junction unmatched. The germline V gene has CDR1 MNHEY and CDR2 SMNVEV (reference sequence).

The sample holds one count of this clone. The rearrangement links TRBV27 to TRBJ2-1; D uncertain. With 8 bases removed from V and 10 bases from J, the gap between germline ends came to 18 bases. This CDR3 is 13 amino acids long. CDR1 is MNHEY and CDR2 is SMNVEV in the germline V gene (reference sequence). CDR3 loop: CASSTRRNREQFF. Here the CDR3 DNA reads TGTGCCAGCTCCACGAGGCGGAATCGGGAGCAGTTCTTC.

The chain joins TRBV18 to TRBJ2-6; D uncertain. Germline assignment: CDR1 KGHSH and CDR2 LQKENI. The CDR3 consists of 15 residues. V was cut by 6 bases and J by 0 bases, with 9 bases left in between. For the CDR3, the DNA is TGTGCCAGCTCGCAAAGGGCCTCTGGGGCCAACGTCCTGACTTTC. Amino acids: CASSQRASGANVLTF.

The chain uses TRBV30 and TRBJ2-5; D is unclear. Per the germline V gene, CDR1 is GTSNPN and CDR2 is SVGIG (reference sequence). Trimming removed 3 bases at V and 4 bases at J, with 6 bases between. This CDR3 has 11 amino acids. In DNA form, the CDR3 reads TGTGCCTGGAGAACCGGAGAGACCCAGTACTTC. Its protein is CAWRTGETQYF.

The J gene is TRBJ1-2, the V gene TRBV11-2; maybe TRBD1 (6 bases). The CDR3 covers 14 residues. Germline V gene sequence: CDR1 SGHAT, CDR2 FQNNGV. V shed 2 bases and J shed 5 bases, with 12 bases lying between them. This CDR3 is CASSLSTGRYGYTF. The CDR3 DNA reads TGTGCCAGCAGCTTAAGTACAGGGAGGTATGGCTACACCTTC. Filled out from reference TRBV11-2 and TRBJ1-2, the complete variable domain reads EAGVAQSPRYKIIEKRQSVAFWCNPISGHATLYWYQQILGQGPKLLIQFQNNGVVDDSQLPKDRFSAERLKGVDSTLKIQPAKLEDSAVYLCASSLSTGRYGYTFGSGTRLTVV.

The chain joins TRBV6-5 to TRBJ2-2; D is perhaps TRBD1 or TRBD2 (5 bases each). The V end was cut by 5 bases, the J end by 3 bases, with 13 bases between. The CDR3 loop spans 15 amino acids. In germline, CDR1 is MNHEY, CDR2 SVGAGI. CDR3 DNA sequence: TGTGCCAGCAGTCCCGCCGGGACGTACACCGGGGAGCTGTTTTTT. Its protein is CASSPAGTYTGELFF.

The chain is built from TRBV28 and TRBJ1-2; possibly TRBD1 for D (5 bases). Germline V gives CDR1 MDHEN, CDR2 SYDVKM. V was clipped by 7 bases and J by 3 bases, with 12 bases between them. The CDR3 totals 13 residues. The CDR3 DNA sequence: TGTGCCAGCACTGTGACAGACGACTATGGCTACACCTTC. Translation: CASTVTDDYGYTF.

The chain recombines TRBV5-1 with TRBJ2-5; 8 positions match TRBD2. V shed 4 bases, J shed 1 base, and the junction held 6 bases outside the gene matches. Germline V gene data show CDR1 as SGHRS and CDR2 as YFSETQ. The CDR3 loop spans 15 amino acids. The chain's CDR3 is CASSITSGPQETQYF. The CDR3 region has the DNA TGCGCCAGCAGCATTACTAGCGGCCCCCAAGAGACCCAGTACTTC.

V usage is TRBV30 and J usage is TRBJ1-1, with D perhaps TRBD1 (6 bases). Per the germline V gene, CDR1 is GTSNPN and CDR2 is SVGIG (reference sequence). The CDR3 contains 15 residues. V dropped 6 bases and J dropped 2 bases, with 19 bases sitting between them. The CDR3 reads CACPNRGHINTEAFF. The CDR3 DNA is TGTGCCTGCCCTAATAGGGGACATATAAACACTGAAGCTTTCTTT.

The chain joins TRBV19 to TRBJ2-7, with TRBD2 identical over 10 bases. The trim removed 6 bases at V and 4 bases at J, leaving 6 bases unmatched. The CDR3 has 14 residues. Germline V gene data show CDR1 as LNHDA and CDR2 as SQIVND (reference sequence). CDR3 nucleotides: TGTGCCAGTAGCCAGACTAGCGGGCCGTACGAGCAGTACTTC. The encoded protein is CASSQTSGPYEQYF.

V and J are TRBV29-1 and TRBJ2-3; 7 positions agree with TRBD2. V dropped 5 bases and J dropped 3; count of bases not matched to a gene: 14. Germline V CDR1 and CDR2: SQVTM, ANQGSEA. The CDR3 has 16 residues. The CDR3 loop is CSVRPIKAGVTDTQYF. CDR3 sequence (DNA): TGCAGCGTTCGCCCCATAAAGGCGGGAGTAACAGATACGCAGTATTTT.

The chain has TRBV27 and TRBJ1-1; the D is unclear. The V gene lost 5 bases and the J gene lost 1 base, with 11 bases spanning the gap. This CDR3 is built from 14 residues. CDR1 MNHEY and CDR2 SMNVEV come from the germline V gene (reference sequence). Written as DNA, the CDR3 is TGTGCCAGCAGTAAACTTATGGGGAACACTGAAGCTTTCTTT. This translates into CASSKLMGNTEAFF.

CDR3 amino acids: CASSLGSRDSVYGYTF. The CDR3, as DNA: TGTGCCAGCAGCTTAGGATCCCGGGACAGTGTGTATGGCTACACCTTC. The rearrangement links TRBV7-6 to TRBJ1-2; 7 bases are a match to TRBD1. The CDR3 extends over 16 amino acids. CDR1 is SGHVS and CDR2 is FNYEAQ in the germline V gene. V lost 1 base and J lost 5; bases outside the gene matches: 10.

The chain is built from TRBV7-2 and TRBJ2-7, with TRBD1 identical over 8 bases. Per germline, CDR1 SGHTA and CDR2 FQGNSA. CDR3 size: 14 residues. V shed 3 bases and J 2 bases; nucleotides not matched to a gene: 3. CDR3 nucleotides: TGTGCCAGCAGCTTCGGACAGGGTCCCTACGAGCAGTACTTC. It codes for CASSFGQGPYEQYF. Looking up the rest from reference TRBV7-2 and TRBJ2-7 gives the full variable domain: GAGVSQSPSNKVTEKGKDVELRCDPISGHTALYWYRQSLGQGLEFLIYFQGNSAPDKSGLPSDRFSAERTGGSVSTLTIQRTQQEDSAVYLCASSFGQGPYEQYFGPGTRLTVT.

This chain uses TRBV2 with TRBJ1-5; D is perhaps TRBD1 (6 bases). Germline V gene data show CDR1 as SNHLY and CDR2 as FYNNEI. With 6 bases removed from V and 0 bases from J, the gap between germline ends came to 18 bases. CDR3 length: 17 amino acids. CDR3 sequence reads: CASRKTGTPDSNQPQHF. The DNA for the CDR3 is TGTGCCAGCAGAAAGACCGGGACACCAGATAGCAATCAGCCCCAGCATTTT.